This T cell receptor (beta chain) emerged from a study of T cell repertoires in cytomegalovirus infection. Whole-study context: As its CMV epitopes, the study selected recently identified HLA-C-restricted and well-studied HLA-B-restricted targets. Public TCR beta signature analysis indicated the presence of both CMV infection and matching HLA type.

Study outcomes and limitations: Within the response measured ex vivo, HLA-C-restricted CMV-specific TCR beta clonotypes were dominant.

With respect to this clonotype: Its specificity is not known.

Each CDR3 protein is one row after TCRdb ran MiXCR on the reads. This sample yields approximately 990,000 distinct CDR3 sequences, of which approximately 30% are seen a single time; roughly 13% belongs to the top ten. The CDR3 is made up of 14 amino acids. Germline V lookup: CDR1 MNHEY, CDR2 SVGEGT. With 2 bases removed from V and 5 bases from J, the gap between germline ends came to 12 bases. V gene TRBV6-2 or TRBV6-3 combines with J gene TRBJ2-5; tentative D call: TRBD2 (6 bases). The sequencing used cultured CD8+ T cells from PBMCs, collected from culture after CMV antigen stimulation. The receptor was derived from a human donor in good health (CMV status not recorded). Some clones in this sample may be carry-over from other donors' samples. This CDR3 reads CASSYGGFGETQYF. The CDR3, as DNA: TGTGCCAGCAGTTACGGGGGGTTCGGGGAGACCCAGTACTTC.